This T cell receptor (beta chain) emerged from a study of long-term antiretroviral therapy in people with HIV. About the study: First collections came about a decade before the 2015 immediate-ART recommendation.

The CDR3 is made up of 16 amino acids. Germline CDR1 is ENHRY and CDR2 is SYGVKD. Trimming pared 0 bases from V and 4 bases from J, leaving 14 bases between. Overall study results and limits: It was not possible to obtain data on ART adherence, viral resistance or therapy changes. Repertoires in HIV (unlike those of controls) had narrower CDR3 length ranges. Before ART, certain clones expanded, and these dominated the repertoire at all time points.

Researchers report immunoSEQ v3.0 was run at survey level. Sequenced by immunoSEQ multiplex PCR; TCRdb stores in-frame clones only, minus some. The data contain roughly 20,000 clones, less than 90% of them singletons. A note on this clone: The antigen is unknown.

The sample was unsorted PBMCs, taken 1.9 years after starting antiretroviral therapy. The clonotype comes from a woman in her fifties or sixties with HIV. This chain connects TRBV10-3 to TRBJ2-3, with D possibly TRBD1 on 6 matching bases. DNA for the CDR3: TGTGCCATCAGTGAGTCGAGGCAGGGGAGAGCAGATACGCAGTATTTT. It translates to CAISESRQGRADTQYF.